The sequence of this T cell receptor beta chain was determined in a study of sequential checkpoint blockade in melanoma. Study overall: First-line arms were nivolumab then ipilimumab, or the reverse, randomized 1:1. Both treatment sequences were followed by maintenance nivolumab.

Germline lookup yields CDR1 SGHDT and CDR2 YYEEEE. Trimming removed 4 bases at V and 3 bases at J, with 14 bases between. The CDR3 covers 15 residues. Treatment here: randomized to nivolumab then ipilimumab (arm A) or the reverse (arm B). None of the patients previously received DNA-damaging chemotherapy. Sorted cells were live CD3+CD8+, lacking CD19 and CD56, from PBMCs. Some clones are missing from TCRdb's copy, which holds only in-frame ones; the method was immunoSEQ multiplex PCR. The sample carries over 30,000 clones, 84% recorded once. This TCR was recovered from a human donor with melanoma. The V gene is TRBV5-6, the J gene TRBJ1-5; TRBD1 might be the D (6 bases). This specimen consisted of CD8+ T cells sorted from blood (inferred from file names), obtained from a patient given nivolumab and ipilimumab in sequence. CDR3 nucleotides: TGTGCCAGCAGCCCCTCAGGGGTCGTCAATCAGCCCCAGCATTTT. As protein: CASSPSGVVNQPQHF.